The entry below describes one T cell receptor beta chain. Measured with immunoSEQ multiplex PCR; TCRdb has only the in-frame clones, and not every one. The table has 86,000 or so clones, around 82% seen once. V lost 4 bases and J 7 bases, leaving 13 bases between the germline ends. The CDR3 has 14 residues. Germline V gives CDR1 MDHEN, CDR2 SYDVKM. This entry is derived from a study of blood T cell repertoires in COVID-19. The receptor's source is a woman aged 80 or older with acute or convalescent COVID-19. Sequencing was done on a sample of peripheral blood. V gene TRBV28 combines with J gene TRBJ1-4; maybe TRBD1 (5 bases). This CDR3 is CASSSSREGEKLFF. CDR3 nucleotides: TGTGCCAGCAGTTCCTCCAGGGAGGGTGAAAAACTGTTTTTT.